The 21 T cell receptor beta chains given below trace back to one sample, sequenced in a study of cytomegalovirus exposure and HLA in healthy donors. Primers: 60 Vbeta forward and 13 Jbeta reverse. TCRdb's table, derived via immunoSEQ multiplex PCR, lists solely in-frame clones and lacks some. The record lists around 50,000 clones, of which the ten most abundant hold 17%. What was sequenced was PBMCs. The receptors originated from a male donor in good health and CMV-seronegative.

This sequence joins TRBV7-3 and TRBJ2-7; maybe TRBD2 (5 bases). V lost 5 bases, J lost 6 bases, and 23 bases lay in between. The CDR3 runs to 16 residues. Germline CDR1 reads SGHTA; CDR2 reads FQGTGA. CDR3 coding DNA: TGTGCCAGCAGCCCGACCGGAGGTGCTAAGGTTGGCGAGCAGTACTTC. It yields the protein CASSPTGGAKVGEQYF.

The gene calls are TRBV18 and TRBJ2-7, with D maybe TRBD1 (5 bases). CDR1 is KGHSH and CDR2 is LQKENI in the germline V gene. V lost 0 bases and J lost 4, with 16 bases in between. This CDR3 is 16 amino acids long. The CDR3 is CASSPPTTVSHYEQYF. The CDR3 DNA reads TGTGCCAGCTCACCACCCACGACAGTCAGTCATTACGAGCAGTACTTC.

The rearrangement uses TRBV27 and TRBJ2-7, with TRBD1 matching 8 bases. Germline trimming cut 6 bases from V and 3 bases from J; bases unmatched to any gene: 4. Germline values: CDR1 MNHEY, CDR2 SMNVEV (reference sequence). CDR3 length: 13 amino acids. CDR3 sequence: CASSAGTGYEQYF. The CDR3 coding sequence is TGTGCCAGCAGCGCCGGGACAGGCTACGAGCAGTACTTC.

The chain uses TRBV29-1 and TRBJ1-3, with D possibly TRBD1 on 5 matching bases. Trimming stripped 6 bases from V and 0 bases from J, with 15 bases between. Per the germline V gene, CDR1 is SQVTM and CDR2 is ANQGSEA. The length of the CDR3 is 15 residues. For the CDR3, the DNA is TGCAGCGTCCGGGGGGACGGTGGCTCTGGAAACACCATATATTTT. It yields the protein CSVRGDGGSGNTIYF.

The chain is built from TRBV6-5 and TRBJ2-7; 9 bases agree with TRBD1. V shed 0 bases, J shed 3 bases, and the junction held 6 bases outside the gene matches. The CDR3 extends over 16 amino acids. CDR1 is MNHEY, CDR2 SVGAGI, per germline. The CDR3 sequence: CASSYSIQGASYEQYF. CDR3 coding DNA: TGTGCCAGCAGTTACTCGATACAGGGGGCGAGCTACGAGCAGTACTTC.

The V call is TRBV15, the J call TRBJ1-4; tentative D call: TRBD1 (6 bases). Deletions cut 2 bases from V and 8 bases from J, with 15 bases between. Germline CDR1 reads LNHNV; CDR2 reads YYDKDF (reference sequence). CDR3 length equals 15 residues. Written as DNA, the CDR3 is TGTGCCACCAGCAGAATTAGGCAGGGGAACGAAAAACTGTTTTTT. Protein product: CATSRIRQGNEKLFF.

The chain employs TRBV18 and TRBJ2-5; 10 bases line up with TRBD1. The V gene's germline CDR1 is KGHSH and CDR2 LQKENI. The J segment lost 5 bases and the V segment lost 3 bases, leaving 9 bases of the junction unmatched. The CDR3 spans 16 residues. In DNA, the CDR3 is TGTGCCAGCTCACCTCCGACAGGGGGCGCGTCTGAGACCCAGTACTTC. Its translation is CASSPPTGGASETQYF.

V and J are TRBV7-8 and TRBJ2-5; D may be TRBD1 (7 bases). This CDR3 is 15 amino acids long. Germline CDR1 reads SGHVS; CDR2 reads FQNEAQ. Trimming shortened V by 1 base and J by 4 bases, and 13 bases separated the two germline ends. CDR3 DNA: TGTGCCAGCAGCTTAGGCAGGGGGGTTGGAGAGACCCAGTACTTC. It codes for CASSLGRGVGETQYF. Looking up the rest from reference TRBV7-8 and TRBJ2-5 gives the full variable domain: GAGVSQSPRYKVAKRGQDVALRCDPISGHVSLFWYQQALGQGPEFLTYFQNEAQLDKSGLPSDRFFAERPEGSVSTLKIQRTQQEDSAVYLCASSLGRGVGETQYFGPGTRLLVL.

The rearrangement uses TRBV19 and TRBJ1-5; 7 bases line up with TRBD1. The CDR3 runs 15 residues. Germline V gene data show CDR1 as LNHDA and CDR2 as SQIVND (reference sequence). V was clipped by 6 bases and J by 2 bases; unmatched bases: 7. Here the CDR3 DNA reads TGTGCCAGTAGCCGTACAGGGGACGGCAATCAGCCCCAGCATTTT. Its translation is CASSRTGDGNQPQHF.

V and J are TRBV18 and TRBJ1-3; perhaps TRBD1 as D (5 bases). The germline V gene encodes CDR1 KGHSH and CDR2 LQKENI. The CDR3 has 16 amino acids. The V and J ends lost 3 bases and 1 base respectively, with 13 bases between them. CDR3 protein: CASSPLTDSSGNTIYF. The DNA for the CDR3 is TGTGCCAGCTCACCCCTGACAGATTCTTCTGGAAACACCATATATTTT.

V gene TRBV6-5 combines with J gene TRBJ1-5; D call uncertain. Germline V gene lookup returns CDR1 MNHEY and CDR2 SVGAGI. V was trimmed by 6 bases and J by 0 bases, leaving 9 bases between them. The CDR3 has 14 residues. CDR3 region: CASSEQYSNQPQHF. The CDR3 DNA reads TGTGCCAGCAGCGAACAATATAGCAATCAGCCCCAGCATTTT.

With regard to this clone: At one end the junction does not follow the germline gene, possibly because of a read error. The CDR3 is CASSLFQNTGELFF. The CDR3 nucleotides read TGTGCTAGCAGCTTATTCCAGAACACCGGGGAGCTGTTTTTT. This chain connects TRBV7-7 to TRBJ2-2, with no clear D. Germline V gene lookup returns CDR1 SSHAT and CDR2 FNYEAQ (reference sequence). The CDR3 extends over 14 amino acids.

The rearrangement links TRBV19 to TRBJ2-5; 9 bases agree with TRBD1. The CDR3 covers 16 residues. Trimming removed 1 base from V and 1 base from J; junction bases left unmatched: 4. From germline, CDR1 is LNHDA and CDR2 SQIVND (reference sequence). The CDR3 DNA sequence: TGTGCCAGTAGTATAGGTCCGGGACAGGGCCAAGAGACCCAGTACTTC. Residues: CASSIGPGQGQETQYF.

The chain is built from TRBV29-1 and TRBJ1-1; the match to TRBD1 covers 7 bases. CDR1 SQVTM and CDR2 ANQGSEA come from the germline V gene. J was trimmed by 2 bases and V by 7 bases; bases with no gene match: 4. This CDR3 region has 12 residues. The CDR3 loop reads CSGGQPNTEAFF. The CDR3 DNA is TGCAGCGGGGGACAGCCCAACACTGAAGCTTTCTTT.

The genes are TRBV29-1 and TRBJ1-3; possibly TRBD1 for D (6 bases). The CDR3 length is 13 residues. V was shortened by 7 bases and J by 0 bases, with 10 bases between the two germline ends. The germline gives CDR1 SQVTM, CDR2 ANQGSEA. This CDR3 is CSAQGFSGNTIYF. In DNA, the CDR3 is TGCAGCGCTCAGGGGTTCTCTGGAAACACCATATATTTT.

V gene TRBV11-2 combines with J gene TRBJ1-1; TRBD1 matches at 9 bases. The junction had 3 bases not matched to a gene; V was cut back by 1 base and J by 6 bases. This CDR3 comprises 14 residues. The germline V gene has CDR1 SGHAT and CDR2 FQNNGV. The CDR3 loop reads CASSLGGQGPEAFF. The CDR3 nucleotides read TGTGCCAGCAGCTTAGGGGGACAGGGTCCTGAAGCTTTCTTT.

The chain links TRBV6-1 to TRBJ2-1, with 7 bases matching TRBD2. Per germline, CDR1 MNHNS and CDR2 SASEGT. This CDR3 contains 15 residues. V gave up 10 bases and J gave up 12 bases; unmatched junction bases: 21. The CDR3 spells CATLTPTSEPLVQFF. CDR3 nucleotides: TGTGCCACCCTCACCCCCACTAGCGAGCCCCTCGTGCAGTTCTTC.

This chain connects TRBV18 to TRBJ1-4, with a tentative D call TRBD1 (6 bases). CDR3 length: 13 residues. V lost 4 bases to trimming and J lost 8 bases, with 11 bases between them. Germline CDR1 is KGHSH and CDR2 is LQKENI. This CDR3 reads CASSHRVGEKLFF. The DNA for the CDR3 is TGTGCCAGCTCACACAGGGTAGGGGAAAAACTGTTTTTT.

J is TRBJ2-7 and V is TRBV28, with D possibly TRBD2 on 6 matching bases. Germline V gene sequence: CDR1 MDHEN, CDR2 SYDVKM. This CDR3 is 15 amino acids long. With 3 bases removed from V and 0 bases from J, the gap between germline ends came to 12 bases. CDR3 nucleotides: TGTGCCAGCAGTTTGGGGGGAGCCCGCTCCTACGAGCAGTACTTC. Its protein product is CASSLGGARSYEQYF.

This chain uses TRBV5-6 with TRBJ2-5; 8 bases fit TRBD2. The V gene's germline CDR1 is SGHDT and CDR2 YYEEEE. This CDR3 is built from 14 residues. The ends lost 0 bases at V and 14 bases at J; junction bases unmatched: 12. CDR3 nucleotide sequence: TGTGCCAGCAGCTTGGAGGCCGCGGGGGGATTTACCTACTTC. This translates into CASSLEAAGGFTYF.

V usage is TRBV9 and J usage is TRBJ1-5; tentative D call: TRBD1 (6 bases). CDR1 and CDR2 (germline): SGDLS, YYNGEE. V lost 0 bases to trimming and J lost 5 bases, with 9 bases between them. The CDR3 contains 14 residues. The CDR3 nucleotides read TGTGCCAGCAGCGTAGCAGGGGACCATCAGCCCCAGCATTTT. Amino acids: CASSVAGDHQPQHF.